The 5 T cell receptor beta chains in this list originate from one sample, sequenced in a study of T cell responses to AZD1222 COVID-19 vaccine. The repertoire was sequenced with immunoSEQ multiplex PCR; TCRdb's copy has only in-frame clones and lacks some. The sample holds tens of thousands of clones, about 90% seen once. The material was peripheral blood, obtained 28 days after the second AZD1222 dose. Receptor source: an adult who received the AZD1222 COVID-19 vaccine.

V usage is TRBV6-6 and J usage is TRBJ1-2; D is unresolved. Per germline, CDR1 MNHNY and CDR2 SVGAGI (reference sequence). This CDR3 comprises 12 residues. Trimming removed 6 bases from V and 7 bases from J, with 12 bases in between. CDR3 amino acids: CASRGPEGGYTF. The CDR3 nucleotides read TGTGCCAGCAGAGGACCGGAGGGTGGCTACACCTTC.

This clone rates as medium-sized. The chain employs TRBV6-5 and TRBJ1-4; D is unresolved. The CDR3 contains 14 residues. The V and J ends lost 7 bases and 3 bases respectively, with 12 bases between them. Per the germline V gene, CDR1 is MNHEY and CDR2 is SVGAGI. This CDR3 is CASNGGPSNEKLFF. Here the CDR3 DNA reads TGTGCCAGCAACGGAGGACCTTCTAATGAAAAACTGTTTTTT.

V gene TRBV7-8 combines with J gene TRBJ1-5, with D possibly TRBD1 on 6 matching bases. Germline lookup yields CDR1 SGHVS and CDR2 FQNEAQ. The CDR3 has 14 amino acids. V lost 1 base to trimming and J lost 5 bases, with 9 bases between them. CDR3 region: CASSLDREYQPQHF. CDR3 DNA sequence: TGTGCCAGCAGCTTAGACAGGGAGTATCAGCCCCAGCATTTT.

The chain joins TRBV7-2 to TRBJ2-5; 7 bases match TRBD1. Germline lookup yields CDR1 SGHTA and CDR2 FQGNSA. The CDR3 totals 14 residues. The J segment lost 4 bases and the V segment lost 3 bases, leaving 5 bases of the junction unmatched. The CDR3 DNA reads as TGTGCCAGCAGCTTTACAGGGGTCCTAGAGACCCAGTACTTC. Its translation: CASSFTGVLETQYF.

This chain connects TRBV28 to TRBJ2-4; possible D gene TRBD2, 7 bases. Germline V lookup: CDR1 MDHEN, CDR2 SYDVKM. The CDR3 contains 16 residues. Trimming removed 3 bases at V and 0 bases at J, with 12 bases between. The CDR3 nucleotides read TGTGCCAGCAGTTTTGCGGGGGCCATAGCCAAAAACATTCAGTACTTC. This translates into CASSFAGAIAKNIQYF.